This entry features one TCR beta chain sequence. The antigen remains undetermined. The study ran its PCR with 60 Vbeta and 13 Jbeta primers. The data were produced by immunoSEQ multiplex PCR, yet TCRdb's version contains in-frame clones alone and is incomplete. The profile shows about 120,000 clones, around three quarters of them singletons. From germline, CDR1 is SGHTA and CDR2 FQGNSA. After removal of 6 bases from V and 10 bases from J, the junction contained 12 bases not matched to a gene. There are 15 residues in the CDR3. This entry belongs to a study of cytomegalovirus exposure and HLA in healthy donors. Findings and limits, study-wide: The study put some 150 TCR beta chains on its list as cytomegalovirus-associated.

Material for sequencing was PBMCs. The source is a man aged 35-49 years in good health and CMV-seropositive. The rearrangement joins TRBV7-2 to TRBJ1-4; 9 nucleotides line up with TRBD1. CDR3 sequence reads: CASSKKTGGVVKLFF. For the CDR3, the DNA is TGTGCCAGCAGTAAAAAAACAGGGGGCGTCGTAAAACTGTTTTTT.